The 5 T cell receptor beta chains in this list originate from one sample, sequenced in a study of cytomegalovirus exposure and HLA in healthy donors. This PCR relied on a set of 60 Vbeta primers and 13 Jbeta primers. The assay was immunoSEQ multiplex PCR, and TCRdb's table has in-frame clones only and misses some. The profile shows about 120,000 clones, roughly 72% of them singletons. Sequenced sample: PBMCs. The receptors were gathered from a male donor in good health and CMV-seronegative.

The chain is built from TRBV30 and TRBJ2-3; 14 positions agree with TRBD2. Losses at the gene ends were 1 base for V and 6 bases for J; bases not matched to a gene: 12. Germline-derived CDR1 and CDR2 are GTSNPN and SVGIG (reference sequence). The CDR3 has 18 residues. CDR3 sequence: CAWSGTSGRRTPRDTQYF. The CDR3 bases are TGTGCCTGGAGTGGGACTAGCGGGAGGCGAACTCCTCGGGATACGCAGTATTTT.

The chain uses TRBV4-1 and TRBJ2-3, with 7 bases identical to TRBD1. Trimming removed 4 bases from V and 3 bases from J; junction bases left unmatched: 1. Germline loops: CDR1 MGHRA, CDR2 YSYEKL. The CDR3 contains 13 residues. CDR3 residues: CASSRQGTDTQYF. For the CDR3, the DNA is TGCGCCAGCAGCCGACAGGGAACAGATACGCAGTATTTT.

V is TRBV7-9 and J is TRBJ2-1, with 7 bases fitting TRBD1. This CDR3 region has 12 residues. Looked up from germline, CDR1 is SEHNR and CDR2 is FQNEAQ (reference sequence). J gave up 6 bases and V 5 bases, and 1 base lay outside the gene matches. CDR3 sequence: CASSRQGNEQFF. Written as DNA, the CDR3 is TGTGCCAGCAGCCGACAGGGCAATGAGCAGTTCTTC.

CDR3 region: CASSLVGGGQYF. CDR3 nucleotide sequence: TGTGCCAGCAGTTTAGTGGGAGGGGGTCAGTACTTC. The V and J genes are TRBV28 and TRBJ2-7, with D possibly TRBD2 on 7 matching bases. Germline values: CDR1 MDHEN, CDR2 SYDVKM. The CDR3 loop spans 12 amino acids. Trimming took off 2 bases at V and 10 bases at J, with 12 bases between the two ends.

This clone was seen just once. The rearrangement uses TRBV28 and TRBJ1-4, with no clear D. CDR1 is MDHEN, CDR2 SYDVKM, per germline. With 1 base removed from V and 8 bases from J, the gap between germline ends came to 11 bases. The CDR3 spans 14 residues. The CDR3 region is CASSLSRPEEKLFF. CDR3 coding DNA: TGTGCCAGCAGTTTATCCAGGCCAGAGGAAAAACTGTTTTTT.